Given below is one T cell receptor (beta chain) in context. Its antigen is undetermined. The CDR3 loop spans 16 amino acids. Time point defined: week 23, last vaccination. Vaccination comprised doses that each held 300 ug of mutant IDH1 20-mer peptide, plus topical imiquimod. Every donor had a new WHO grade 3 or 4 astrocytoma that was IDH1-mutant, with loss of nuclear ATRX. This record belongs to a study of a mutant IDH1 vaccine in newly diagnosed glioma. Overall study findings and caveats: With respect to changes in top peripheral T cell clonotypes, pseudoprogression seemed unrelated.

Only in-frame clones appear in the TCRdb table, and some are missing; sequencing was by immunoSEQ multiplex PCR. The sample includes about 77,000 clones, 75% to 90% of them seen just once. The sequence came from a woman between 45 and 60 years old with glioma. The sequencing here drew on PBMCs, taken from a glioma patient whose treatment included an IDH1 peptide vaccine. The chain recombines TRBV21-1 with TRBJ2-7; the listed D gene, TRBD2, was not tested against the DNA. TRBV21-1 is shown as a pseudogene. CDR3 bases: TGTGCCAGCAGCAAAGTCCCTCTGACTAGCAGACACGAGCAGTACTTC. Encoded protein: CASSKVPLTSRHEQYF.